These T cell receptor beta chains were read from a single sample in a study of CD8 T cells in ankylosing spondylitis. TCRdb redid the calling of the 5' RACE reads with MiXCR, one entry per CDR3 protein. The data show approximately 46,000 distinct CDR3 sequences, approximately 10% seen once. What was sequenced was blood, either unsorted or a sorted T cell fraction (not recorded which). The receptors were gathered from a male donor with ankylosing spondylitis or in good health (not recorded which). CDR3s leave out the opening cysteine and the closing phenylalanine or tryptophan. The order of the fields is V gene, J gene, D gene, CDR3 protein. A D gene is named only where the DNA matches it firmly.

TRBV28	TRBJ2-1	TRBD2	ASSFILAGGLQF
TRBV6-1	TRBJ1-5	NA	ASRETGAQPQH
TRBV20-1	TRBJ1-2	NA	SARTGYYGYT
TRBV12-3/TRBV12-4	TRBJ1-1	NA	ASNWGDGRMNTEAF
TRBV20-1	TRBJ1-2	NA	SAAEGHYGYT
TRBV7-9	TRBJ2-3	NA	ASSPGWGFTDTQY
TRBV2	TRBJ1-1	NA	ASSEARWPEAF
TRBV7-9	TRBJ1-3	NA	ASSLDRSPRNTIY
TRBV5-1	TRBJ1-5	TRBD1	ASSLAGTGTQPQH
TRBV4-1	TRBJ2-5	NA	ASSQDSGVLEETQY
TRBV5-4	TRBJ2-5	TRBD2	ASSLFERGGGLETQY
TRBV5-1	TRBJ2-4	TRBD2	ASSLGLAGSNDKNIQY
TRBV10-3	TRBJ1-1	NA	AISDPGMNTEAF
TRBV5-1	TRBJ1-1	NA	ASSLVGGAGDEAF
TRBV30	TRBJ2-7	NA	ACMPSYEQY
TRBV29-1	TRBJ1-6	TRBD1	SVRQGESYNSPLH
TRBV12-3/TRBV12-4	TRBJ2-2	NA	ASSPSLSGELF
TRBV5-1	TRBJ1-6	NA	ASSLEVGTSPLH